The entry below describes one TCR beta chain. Antigen unknown. Cells defined as naive were viable CD3+CD4+ or CD3+CD8+ and CCR7+CD45RA+CD45RO-CD95-CD27+CD28+. On the day of bone marrow donation, the related graft donor provided peripheral blood. The data derive from a study of T cells after posttransplantation cyclophosphamide. The study, taken as a whole, reports: Recipient CMV seropositivity and CMV reactivation strongly tracked TRB clonality. Blood and skin or GI T cell repertoires showed limited TRB overlap. Donor CD8+ memory clones often dominated recipient blood repertoires at later times.

The assay was immunoSEQ multiplex PCR, and TCRdb's table has in-frame clones only and misses some. The repertoire includes more than 15,000 clones, roughly 92% of them detected once, and about 0.3% sits in the top ten. This receptor was identified in a woman aged 45-59 years in good health and a related stem cell transplant donor. Material for sequencing was naive CD4+ T cells sorted from blood.

Written as DNA, the CDR3 is TGTGCCAGCAGTGAAGGGCAGGGGAGGGTTCAGCCCCAGCATTTT. This sequence encodes CASSEGQGRVQPQHF. The V call is TRBV2, the J call TRBJ1-5; TRBD1 might be the D (6 bases). This CDR3 has 15 amino acids. Looked up from germline, CDR1 is SNHLY and CDR2 is FYNNEI. V lost 1 base to trimming and J lost 6 bases, with 13 bases between them. Looking up the rest from reference TRBV2 and TRBJ1-5 gives the full variable domain: EPEVTQTPSHQVTQMGQEVILRCVPISNHLYFYWYRQILGQKVEFLVSFYNNEISEKSEIFDDQFSVERPDGSNFTLKIRSTKLEDSAMYFCASSEGQGRVQPQHFGDGTRLSIL.